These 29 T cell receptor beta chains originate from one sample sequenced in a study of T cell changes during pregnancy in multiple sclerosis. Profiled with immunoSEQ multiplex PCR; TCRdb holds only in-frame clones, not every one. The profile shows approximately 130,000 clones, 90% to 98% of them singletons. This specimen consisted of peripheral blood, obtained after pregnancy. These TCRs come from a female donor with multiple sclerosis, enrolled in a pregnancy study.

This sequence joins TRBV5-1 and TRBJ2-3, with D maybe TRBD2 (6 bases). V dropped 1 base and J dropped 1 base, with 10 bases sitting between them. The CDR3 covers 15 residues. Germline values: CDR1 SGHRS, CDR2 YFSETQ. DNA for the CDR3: TGCGCCAGCAGCTTGTGGAGGGACGGCACAGATACGCAGTATTTT. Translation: CASSLWRDGTDTQYF. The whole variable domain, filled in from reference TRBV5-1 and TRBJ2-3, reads KAGVTQTPRYLIKTRGQQVTLSCSPISGHRSVSWYQQTPGQGLQFLFEYFSETQRNKGNFPGRFSGRQFSNSRSEMNVSTLELGDSALYLCASSLWRDGTDTQYFGPGTRLTVL.

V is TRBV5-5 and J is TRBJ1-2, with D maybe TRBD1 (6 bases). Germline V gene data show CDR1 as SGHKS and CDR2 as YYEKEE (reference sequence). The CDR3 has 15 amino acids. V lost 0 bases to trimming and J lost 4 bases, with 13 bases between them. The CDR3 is CASSLDGGGLYGYTF. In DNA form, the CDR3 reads TGTGCCAGCAGCTTGGATGGGGGGGGCCTCTATGGCTACACCTTC.

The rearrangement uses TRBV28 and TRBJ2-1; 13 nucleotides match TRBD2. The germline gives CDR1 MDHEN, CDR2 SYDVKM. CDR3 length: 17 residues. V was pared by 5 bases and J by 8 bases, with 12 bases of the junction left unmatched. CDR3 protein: CASSPQLGLAGYDEQFF. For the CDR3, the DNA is TGTGCCAGCAGTCCACAATTGGGACTAGCGGGATATGATGAGCAGTTCTTC.

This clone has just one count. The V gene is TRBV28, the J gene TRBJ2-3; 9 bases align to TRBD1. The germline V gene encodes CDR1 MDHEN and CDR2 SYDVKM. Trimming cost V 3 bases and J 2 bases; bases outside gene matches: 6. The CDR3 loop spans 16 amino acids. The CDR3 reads CASSFPGQGTTDTQYF. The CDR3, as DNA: TGTGCCAGCAGTTTCCCAGGACAGGGGACCACAGATACGCAGTATTTT.

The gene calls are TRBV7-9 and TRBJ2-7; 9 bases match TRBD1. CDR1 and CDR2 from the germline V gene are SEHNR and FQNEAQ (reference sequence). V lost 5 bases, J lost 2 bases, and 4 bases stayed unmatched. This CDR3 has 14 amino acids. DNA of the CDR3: TGTGCCAGCAGCGTACAGGGGGCCCCCTACGAGCAGTACTTC. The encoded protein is CASSVQGAPYEQYF.

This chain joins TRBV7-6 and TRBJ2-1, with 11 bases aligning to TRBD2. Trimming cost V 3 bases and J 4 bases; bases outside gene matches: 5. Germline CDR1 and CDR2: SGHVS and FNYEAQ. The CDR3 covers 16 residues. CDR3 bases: TGTGCCAGCAGCTTGACTAGCGGGGTTTCTTACAATGAGCAGTTCTTC. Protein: CASSLTSGVSYNEQFF. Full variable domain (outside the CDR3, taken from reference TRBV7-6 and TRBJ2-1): GAGVSQSPRYKVTKRGQDVALRCDPISGHVSLYWYRQALGQGPEFLTYFNYEAQQDKSGLPNDRFSAERPEGSISTLTIQRTEQRDSAMYRCASSLTSGVSYNEQFFGPGTRLTVL.

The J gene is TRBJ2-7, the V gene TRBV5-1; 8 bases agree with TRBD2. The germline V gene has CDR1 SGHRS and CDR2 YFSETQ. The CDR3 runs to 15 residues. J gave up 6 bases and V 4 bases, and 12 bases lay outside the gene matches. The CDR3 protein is CASSPSREGSGEQYF. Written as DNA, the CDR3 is TGCGCCAGCAGCCCAAGCCGGGAGGGATCGGGCGAGCAGTACTTC.

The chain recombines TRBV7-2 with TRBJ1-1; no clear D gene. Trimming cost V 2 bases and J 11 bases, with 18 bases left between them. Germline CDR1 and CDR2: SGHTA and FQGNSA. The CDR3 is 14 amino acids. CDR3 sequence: CASSLKGAGPGAFF. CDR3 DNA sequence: TGTGCCAGCAGCTTAAAAGGTGCTGGCCCGGGGGCTTTCTTT.

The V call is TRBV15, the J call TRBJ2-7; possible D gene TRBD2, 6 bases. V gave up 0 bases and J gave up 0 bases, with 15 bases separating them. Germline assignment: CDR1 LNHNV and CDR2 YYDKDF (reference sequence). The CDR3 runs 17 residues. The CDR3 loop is CATSRDHVGRDSYEQYF. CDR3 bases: TGTGCCACCAGCAGAGATCATGTGGGGCGGGACTCCTACGAGCAGTACTTC.

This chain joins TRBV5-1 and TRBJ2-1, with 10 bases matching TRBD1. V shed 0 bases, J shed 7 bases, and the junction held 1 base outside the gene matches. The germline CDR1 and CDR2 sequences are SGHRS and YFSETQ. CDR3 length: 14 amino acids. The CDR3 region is CASSLGTGGNEQFF. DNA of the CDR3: TGCGCCAGCAGCTTGGGGACAGGGGGAAATGAGCAGTTCTTC.

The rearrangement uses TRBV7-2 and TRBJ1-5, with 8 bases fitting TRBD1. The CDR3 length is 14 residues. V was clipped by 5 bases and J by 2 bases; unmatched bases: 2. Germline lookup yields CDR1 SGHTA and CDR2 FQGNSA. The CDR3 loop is CASSPTGGNQPQHF. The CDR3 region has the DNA TGTGCCAGCAGCCCGACAGGGGGCAATCAGCCCCAGCATTTT.

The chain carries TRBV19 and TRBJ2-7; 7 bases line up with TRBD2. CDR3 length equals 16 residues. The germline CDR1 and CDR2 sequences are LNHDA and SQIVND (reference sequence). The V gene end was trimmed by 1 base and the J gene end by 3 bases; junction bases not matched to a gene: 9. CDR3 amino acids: CASSIVAGVANYEQYF. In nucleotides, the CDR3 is TGTGCCAGTAGTATAGTCGCGGGAGTTGCAAACTACGAGCAGTACTTC.

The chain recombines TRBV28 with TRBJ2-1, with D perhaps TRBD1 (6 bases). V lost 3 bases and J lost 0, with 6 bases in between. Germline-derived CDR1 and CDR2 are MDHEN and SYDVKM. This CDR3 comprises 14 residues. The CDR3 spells CASSLDSSYNEQFF. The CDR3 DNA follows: TGTGCCAGCAGTTTGGACAGCTCCTACAATGAGCAGTTCTTC.

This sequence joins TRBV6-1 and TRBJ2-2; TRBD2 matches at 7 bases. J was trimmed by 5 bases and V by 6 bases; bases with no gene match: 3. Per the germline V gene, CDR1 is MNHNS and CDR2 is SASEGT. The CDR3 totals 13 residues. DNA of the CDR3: TGTGCCAGCAGCTGGGGGGGGACCGGGGAGCTGTTTTTT. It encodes CASSWGGTGELFF.

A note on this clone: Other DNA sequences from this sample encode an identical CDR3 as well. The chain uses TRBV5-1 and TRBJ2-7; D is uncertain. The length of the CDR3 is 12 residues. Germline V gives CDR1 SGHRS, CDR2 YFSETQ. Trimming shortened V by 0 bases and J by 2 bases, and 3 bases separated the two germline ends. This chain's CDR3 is CASSLGAYEQYF. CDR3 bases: TGCGCCAGCAGCTTGGGAGCCTACGAGCAGTACTTC.

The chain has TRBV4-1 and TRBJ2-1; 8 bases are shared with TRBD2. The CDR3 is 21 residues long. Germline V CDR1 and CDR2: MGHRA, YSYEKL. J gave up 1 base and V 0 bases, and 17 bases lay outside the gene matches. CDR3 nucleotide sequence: TGCGCCAGCAGCCAAGAATATTCGGGACTAGGAATGGTTCCATCCTACAATGAGCAGTTCTTC. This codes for CASSQEYSGLGMVPSYNEQFF.

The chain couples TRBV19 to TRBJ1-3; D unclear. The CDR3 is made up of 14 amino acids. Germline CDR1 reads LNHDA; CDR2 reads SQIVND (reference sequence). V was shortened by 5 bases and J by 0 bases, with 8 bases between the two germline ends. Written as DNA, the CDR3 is TGTGCCAGTAGTTCGGGGTCCTCTGGAAACACCATATATTTT. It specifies CASSSGSSGNTIYF.

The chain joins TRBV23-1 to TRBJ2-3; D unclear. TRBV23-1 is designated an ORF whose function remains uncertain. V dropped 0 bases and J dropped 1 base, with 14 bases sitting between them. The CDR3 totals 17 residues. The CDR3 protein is CASSQSLRPFCTDTQYF. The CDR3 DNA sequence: TGCGCCAGCAGTCAATCGTTGAGGCCCTTCTGCACAGATACGCAGTATTTT.

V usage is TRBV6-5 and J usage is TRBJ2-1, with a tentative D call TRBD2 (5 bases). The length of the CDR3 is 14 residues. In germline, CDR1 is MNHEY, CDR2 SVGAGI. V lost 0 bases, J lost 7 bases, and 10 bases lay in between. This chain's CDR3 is CASSYSYGINEQFF. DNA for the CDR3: TGTGCCAGCAGTTACTCATACGGGATTAATGAGCAGTTCTTC.

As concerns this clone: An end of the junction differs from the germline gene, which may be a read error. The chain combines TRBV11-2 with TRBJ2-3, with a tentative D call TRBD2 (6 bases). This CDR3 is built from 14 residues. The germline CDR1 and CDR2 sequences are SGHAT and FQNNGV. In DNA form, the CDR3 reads TGTGCCAGCAGCTTAGATTCGTGGCGGGACCTCGCAGTATTT. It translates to CASSLDSWRDLAVF.

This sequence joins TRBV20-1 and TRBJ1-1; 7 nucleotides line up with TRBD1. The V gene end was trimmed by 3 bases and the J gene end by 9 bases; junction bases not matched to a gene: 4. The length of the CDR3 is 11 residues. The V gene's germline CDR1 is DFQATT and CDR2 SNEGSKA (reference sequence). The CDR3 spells CSASDRAKAFF. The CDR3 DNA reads TGCAGTGCTAGTGACAGGGCGAAAGCTTTCTTT.

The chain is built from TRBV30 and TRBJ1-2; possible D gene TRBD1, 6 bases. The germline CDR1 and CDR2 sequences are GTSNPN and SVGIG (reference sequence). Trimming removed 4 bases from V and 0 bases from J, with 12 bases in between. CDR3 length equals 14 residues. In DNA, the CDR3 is TGTGCCTGGATCAGGAAGGGGGCTAACTATGGCTACACCTTC. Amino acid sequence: CAWIRKGANYGYTF.

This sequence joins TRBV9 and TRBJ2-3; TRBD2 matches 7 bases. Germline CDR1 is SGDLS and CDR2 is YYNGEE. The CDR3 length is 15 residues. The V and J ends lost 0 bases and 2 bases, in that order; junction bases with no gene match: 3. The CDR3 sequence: CASSVGSGYTDTQYF. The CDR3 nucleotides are TGTGCCAGCAGCGTAGGTAGCGGGTACACAGATACGCAGTATTTT.

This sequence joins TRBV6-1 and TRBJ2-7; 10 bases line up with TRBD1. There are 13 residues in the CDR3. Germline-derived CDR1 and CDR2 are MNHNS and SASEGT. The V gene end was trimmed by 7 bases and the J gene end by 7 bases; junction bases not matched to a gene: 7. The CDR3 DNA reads TGTGCCAGCACCGGGACAGGGGAATGGGAGCAGTACTTC. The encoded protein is CASTGTGEWEQYF.

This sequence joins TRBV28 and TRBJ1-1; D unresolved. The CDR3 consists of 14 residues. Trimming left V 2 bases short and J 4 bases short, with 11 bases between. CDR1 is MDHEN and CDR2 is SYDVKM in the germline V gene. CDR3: CASSLPIPFTEAFF. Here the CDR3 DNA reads TGTGCCAGCAGTTTACCTATCCCATTCACTGAAGCTTTCTTT. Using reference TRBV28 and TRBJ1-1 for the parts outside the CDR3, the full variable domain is DVKVTQSSRYLVKRTGEKVFLECVQDMDHENMFWYRQDPGLGLRLIYFSYDVKMKEKGDIPEGYSVSREKKERFSLILESASTNQTSMYLCASSLPIPFTEAFFGQGTRLTVV.

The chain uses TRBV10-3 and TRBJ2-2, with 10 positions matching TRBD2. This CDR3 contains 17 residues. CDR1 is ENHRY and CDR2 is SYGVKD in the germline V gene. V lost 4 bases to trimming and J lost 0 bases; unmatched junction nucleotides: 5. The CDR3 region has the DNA TGTGCCATCAGTGGGGCTAGCGGGAGCGCGAACACCGGGGAGCTGTTTTTT. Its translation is CAISGASGSANTGELFF.

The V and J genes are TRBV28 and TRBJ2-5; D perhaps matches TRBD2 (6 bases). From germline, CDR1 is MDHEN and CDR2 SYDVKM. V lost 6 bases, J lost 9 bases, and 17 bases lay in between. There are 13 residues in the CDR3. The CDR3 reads CASSLQGGGAQYF. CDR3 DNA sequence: TGTGCCAGCAGCTTGCAAGGCGGCGGGGCCCAGTACTTC.

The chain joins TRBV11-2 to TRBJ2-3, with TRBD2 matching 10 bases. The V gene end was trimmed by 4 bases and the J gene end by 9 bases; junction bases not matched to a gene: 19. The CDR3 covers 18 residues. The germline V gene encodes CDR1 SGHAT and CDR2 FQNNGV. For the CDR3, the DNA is TGTGCCAGCAGCTGGAGAGGGTTTCTAGCGGGAGTAAGTCGCACGCAGTATTTT. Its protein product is CASSWRGFLAGVSRTQYF.

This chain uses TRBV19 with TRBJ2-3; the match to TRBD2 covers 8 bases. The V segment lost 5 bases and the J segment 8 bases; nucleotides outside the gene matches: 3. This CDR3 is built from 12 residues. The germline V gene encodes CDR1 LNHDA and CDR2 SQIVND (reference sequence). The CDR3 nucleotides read TGTGCCAGTAGTGTCCTAGCGGGTACGCAGTATTTT. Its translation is CASSVLAGTQYF. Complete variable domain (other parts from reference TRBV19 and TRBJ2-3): DGGITQSPKYLFRKEGQNVTLSCEQNLNHDAMYWYRQDPGQGLRLIYYSQIVNDFQKGDIAEGYSVSREKKESFPLTVTSAQKNPTAFYLCASSVLAGTQYFGPGTRLTVL.